These T cell receptor beta chains were read from a single sample in a study of blood T cell repertoires in COVID-19. The protocol was immunoSEQ multiplex PCR, while the TCRdb copy is restricted to in-frame clones and leaves out a portion. This sample has about 270,000 clones; roughly 84% occur once, and the top ten carry under 3.5%. Input material: peripheral blood. All receptors come from a woman aged 18 to 35 with acute or convalescent COVID-19. Each CDR3 is given with its conserved first and last residue. D genes are given only for firm matches. Clone size is shown for a subset of rows, as once, few, many or a class of expanded clone.

TRBV27	TRBJ1-1	many	-	CASSLWGVNTEAFF	TGTGCCAGCAGTTTATGGGGGGTTAACACTGAAGCTTTCTTT
TRBV15	TRBJ1-5	-	-	CATGAARNQPQHF	TGTGCCACCGGTGCGGCCCGCAATCAGCCCCAGCATTTT
TRBV5-1	TRBJ2-3	-	-	CASRQGGEDTQYF	TGCGCCAGCCGGCAAGGGGGTGAAGATACGCAGTATTTT
TRBV28	TRBJ1-2	-	TRBD1	CASSPGTGGDYTF	TGTGCCAGCAGTCCGGGGACAGGGGGTGACTACACCTTC
TRBV2	TRBJ1-5	-	-	CASSERGHYSNQPQHF	TGTGCCAGCAGTGAACGGGGACACTATAGCAATCAGCCCCAGCATTTT
TRBV30	TRBJ1-5	-	-	CASKEGNQPQHF	TGTGCCTCAAAGGAGGGAAATCAGCCCCAGCATTTT
TRBV6-5	TRBJ2-3	-	TRBD2	CASSTVGLAGDTQYF	TGTGCCAGCAGTACCGTTGGACTAGCGGGAGATACGCAGTATTTT
TRBV7-9	TRBJ1-2	-	TRBD1	CASSARTGDNYGYTF	TGTGCCAGCAGCGCCCGGACAGGGGATAACTATGGCTACACCTTC
TRBV6-2/TRBV6-3	TRBJ2-7	-	TRBD2	CASSYLPRTSGIYEQYF	TGTGCCAGCAGTTACCTACCGCGGACTAGCGGGATTTACGAGCAGTACTTC
TRBV6-5	TRBJ2-1	-	-	CASSPEGELRNEQFF	TGTGCCAGCAGTCCCGAGGGGGAGCTGCGGAATGAGCAGTTCTTC
TRBV27	TRBJ1-3	-	TRBD1	CASSLRDRLTGNTIYF	TGTGCCAGCAGTCTCCGGGACAGGCTCACTGGAAACACCATATATTTT
TRBV9	TRBJ2-7	-	TRBD2	CASSVGTSGGNPGTYEQYF	TGTGCCAGCAGCGTAGGGACTAGCGGGGGGAATCCAGGGACCTACGAGCAGTACTTC
TRBV4-3	TRBJ2-3	-	-	CASSQNRHTSTDTQYF	TGCGCCAGCAGCCAAAACCGACACACTAGCACAGATACGCAGTATTTT
TRBV6-5	TRBJ2-3	once	TRBD2	CASSLTSGSTDTQYF	TGTGCCAGCAGTTTGACTAGCGGGAGCACAGATACGCAGTATTTT